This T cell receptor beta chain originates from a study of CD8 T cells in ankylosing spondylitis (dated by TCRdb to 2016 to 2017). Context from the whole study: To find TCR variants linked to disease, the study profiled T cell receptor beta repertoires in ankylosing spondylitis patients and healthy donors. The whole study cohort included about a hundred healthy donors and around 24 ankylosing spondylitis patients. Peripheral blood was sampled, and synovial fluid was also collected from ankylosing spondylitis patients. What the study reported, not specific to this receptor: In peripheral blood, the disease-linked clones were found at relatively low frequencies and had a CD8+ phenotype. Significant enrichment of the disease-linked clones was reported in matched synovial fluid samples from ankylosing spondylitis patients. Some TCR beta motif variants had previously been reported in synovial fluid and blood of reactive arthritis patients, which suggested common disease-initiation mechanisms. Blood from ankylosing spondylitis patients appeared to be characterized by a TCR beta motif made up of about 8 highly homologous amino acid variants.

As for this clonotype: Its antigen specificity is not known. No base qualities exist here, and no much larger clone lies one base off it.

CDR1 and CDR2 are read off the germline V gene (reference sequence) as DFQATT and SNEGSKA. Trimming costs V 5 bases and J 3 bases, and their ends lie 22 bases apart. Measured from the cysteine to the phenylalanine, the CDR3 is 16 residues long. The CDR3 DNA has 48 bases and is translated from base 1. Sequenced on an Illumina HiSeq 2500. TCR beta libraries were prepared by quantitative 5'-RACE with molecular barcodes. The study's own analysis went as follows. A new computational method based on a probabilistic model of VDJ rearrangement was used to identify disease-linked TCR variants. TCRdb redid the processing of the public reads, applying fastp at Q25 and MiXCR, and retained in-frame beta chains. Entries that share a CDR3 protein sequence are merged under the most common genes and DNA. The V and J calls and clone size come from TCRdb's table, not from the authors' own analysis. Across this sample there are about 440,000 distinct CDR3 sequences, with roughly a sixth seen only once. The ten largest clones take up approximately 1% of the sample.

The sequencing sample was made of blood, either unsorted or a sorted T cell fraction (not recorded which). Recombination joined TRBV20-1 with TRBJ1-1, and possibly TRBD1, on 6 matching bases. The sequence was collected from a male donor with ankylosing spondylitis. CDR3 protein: CSAGGVWGPLDTEAFF. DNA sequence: TGCAGTGCTGGGGGGGTGTGGGGGCCCCTGGACACTGAAGCTTTCTTT.